Described below is a single TCR beta chain sequence and its context. Antigen: not known. V was clipped by 6 bases and J by 7 bases, with 24 bases between them. The CDR3 runs 17 residues. Germline V gene data show CDR1 as MNHEY and CDR2 as SMNVEV (reference sequence). Positive CCR7 selection of CD45RO-negative cells yielded the naive CD8 cells, and terminally differentiated effector memory CD45RA+ cells were excluded. The repertoire was sequenced with immunoSEQ multiplex PCR; TCRdb's copy has only in-frame clones and lacks some. The top ten hold around 1.7% of the sample, which has around 2.1 million clones, about 93% seen once. This record comes from a study of shared clonotypes between healthy human individuals. Study background: Plates per donor: three CD4 naive, three CD4 memory, two CD8 naive, one CD8 memory. Overall study results and limits: Roughly 5% was the fraction of naive CD4 clonotypes found shared across several donors. Limitation of the genetic and exposure-history diversity represented came from the few donors. A reduction in generation probabilities was seen for non-shared clonotypes relative to those shared by all four donors.

The sequence derives from a man between 18 and 29 years old in good health. Some clones in this sample may be carry-over from other donors' samples. Sequenced material: naive CD8+ T cells from PBMCs. The gene calls are TRBV27 and TRBJ1-4, with D possibly TRBD1 on 6 matching bases. Here the CDR3 DNA reads TGTGCCAGCAGAGGGCGTTGGGGGGCACCAGCTACTGAAAAACTGTTTTTT. Translation gives CASRGRWGAPATEKLFF.